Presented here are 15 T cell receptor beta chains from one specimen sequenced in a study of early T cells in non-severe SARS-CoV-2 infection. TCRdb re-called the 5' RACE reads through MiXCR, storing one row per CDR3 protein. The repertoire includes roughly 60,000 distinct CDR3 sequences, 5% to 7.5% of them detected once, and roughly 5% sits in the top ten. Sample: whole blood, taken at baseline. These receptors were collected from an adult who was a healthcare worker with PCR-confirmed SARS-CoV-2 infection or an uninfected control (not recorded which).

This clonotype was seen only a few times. This CDR3 reads CASATFPGTSTGSTDTQYF. The CDR3 DNA reads TGTGCTAGTGCCACTTTCCCCGGGACTAGCACGGGATCCACAGATACGCAGTATTTT. The V gene is TRBV12-5, the J gene TRBJ2-3, with TRBD2 identical over 9 bases. CDR1 and CDR2 (germline): LGHNT, FRNRAP. This CDR3 has 19 residues. The trim removed 7 bases at V and 2 bases at J, leaving 19 bases unmatched.

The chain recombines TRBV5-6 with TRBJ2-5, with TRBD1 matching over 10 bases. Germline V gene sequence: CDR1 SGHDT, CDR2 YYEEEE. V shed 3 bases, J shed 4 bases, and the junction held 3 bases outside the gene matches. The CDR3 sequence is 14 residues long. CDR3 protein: CASSSGQGGETQYF. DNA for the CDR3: TGTGCCAGCAGCTCTGGACAGGGGGGAGAGACCCAGTACTTC.

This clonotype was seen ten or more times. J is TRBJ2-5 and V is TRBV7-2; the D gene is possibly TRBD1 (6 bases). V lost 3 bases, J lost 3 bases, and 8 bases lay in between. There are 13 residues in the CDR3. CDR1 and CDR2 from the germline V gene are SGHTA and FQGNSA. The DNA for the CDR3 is TGTGCCAGCAGCTTTGCAGGGGAAGAGACCCAGTACTTC. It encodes CASSFAGEETQYF.

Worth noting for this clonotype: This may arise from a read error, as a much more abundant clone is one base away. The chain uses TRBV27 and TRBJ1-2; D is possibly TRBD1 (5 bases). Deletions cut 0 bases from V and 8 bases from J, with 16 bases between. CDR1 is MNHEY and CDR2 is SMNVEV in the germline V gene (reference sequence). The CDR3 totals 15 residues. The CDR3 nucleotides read TGTGCCAGCAGTTTATCGACCCGGGGGACGGGCGGCTACACCTTC. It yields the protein CASSLSTRGTGGYTF.

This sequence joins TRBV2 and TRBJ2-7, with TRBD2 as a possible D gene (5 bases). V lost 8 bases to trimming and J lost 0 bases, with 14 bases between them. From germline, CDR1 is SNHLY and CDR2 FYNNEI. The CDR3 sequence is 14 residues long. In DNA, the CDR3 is TGTGCCAGCCTCCGGGGAGAGAGCTCCTACGAGCAGTACTTC. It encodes CASLRGESSYEQYF.

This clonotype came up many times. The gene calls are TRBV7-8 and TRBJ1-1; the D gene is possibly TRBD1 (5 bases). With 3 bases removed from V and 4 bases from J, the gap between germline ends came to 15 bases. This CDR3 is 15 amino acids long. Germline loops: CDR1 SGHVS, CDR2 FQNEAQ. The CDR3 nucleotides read TGTGCCAGCAGCTTTAATGCTGCTGGGGGCACTGAAGCTTTCTTT. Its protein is CASSFNAAGGTEAFF.

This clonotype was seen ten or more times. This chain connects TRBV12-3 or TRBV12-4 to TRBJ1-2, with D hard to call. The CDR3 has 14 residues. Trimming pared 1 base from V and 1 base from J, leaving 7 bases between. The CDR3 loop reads CASSLGTFNYGYTF. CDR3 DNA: TGTGCCAGCAGTTTAGGAACCTTTAACTATGGCTACACCTTC.

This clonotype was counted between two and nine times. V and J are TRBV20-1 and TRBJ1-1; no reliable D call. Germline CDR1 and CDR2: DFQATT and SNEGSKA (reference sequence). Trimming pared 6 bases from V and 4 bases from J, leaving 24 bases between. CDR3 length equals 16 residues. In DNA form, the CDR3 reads TGCAGTGCCAAAAGGGCAGGTGATTGGGAGAGCACTGAAGCTTTCTTT. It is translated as CSAKRAGDWESTEAFF.

The CDR3 bases are TGCAGTGCTGACCGGGACACCTATTACGGCACAGATACGCAGTATTTT. Translated: CSADRDTYYGTDTQYF. The V gene is TRBV20-1, the J gene TRBJ2-3; possible D gene TRBD1, 6 bases. The CDR3 spans 16 residues. V was pared by 5 bases and J by 1 base, with 19 bases between. In germline, CDR1 is DFQATT, CDR2 SNEGSKA (reference sequence).

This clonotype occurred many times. CDR3 protein: CASSPRQGPYEQYF. CDR3 in DNA: TGTGCCAGCAGCCCCCGACAGGGACCTTACGAGCAGTACTTC. The chain employs TRBV7-8 and TRBJ2-7; 7 bases agree with TRBD1. CDR1 and CDR2 (germline): SGHVS, FQNEAQ. After removal of 5 bases from V and 4 bases from J, the junction contained 8 bases not matched to a gene. This CDR3 region has 14 residues.

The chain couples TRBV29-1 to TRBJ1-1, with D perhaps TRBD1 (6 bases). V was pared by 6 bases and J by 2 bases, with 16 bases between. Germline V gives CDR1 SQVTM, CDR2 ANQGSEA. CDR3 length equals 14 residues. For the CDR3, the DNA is TGCAGCGTGTCCTGGGGGCCCGGAAACACTGAAGCTTTCTTT. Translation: CSVSWGPGNTEAFF.

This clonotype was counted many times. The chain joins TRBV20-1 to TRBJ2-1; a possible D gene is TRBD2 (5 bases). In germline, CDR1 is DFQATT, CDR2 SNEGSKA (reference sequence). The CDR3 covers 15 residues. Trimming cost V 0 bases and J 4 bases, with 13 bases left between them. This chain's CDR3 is CSARDSGSLYNEQFF. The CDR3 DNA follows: TGCAGTGCTAGAGATTCGGGGAGTCTTTACAATGAGCAGTTCTTC.

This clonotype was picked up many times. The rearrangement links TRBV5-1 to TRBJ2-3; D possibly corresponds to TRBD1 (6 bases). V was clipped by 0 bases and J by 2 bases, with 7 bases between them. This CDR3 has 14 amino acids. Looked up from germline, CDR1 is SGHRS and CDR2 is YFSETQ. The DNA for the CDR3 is TGCGCCAGCAGCTTGGGGGGGCCCACAGATACGCAGTATTTT. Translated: CASSLGGPTDTQYF.

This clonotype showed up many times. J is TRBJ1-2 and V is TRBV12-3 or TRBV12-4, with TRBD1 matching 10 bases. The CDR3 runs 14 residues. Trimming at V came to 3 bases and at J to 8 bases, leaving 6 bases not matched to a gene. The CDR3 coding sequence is TGTGCCAGCAGTTTTCCTTGGACAGGGGGAGGCTACACCTTC. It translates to CASSFPWTGGGYTF.

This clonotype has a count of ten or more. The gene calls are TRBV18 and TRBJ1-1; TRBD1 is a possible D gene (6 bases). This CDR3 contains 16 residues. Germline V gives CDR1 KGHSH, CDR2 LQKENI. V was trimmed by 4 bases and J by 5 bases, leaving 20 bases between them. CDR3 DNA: TGTGCCAGCTCACTCCGACAGGATGTTCGTGGGACTGAAGCTTTCTTT. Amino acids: CASSLRQDVRGTEAFF. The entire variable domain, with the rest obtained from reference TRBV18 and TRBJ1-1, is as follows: NAGVMQNPRHLVRRRGQEARLRCSPMKGHSHVYWYRQLPEEGLKFMVYLQKENIIDESGMPKERFSAEFPKEGPSILRIQQVVRGDSAAYFCASSLRQDVRGTEAFFGQGTRLTVV.